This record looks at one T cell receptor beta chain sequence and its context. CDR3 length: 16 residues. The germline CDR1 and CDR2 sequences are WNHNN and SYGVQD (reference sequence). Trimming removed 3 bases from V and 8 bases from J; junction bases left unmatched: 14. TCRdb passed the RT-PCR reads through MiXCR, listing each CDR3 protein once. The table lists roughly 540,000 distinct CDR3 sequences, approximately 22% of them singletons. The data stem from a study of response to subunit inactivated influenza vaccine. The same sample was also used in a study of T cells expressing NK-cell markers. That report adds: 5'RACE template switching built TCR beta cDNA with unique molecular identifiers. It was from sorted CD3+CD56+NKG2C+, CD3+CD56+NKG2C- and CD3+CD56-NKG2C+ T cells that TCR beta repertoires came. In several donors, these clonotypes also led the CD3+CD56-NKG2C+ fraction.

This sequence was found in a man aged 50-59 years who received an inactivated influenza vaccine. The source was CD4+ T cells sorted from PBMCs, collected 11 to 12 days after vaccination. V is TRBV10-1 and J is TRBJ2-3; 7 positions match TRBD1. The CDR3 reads CASSDSGQPFQGTQYF. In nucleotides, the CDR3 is TGCGCCAGCAGTGACTCGGGACAGCCTTTCCAGGGTACGCAGTATTTT.